Listed here are 8 T cell receptor beta chains from one sample, sequenced in a study of identical twins. Each CDR3 protein is one row after TCRdb ran MiXCR on the 5' RACE reads. This repertoire shows 510,000 or so distinct CDR3 sequences, roughly 15% found once; its top ten account for roughly 0.46%. These sequences were also reported in another study, on yellow fever vaccine responses in identical twins.

Sequencing was done on a sample of CD4+ T cells sorted from blood. Receptors originate from a woman between 18 and 29 years old in good health.

The chain has TRBV3-1 and TRBJ2-3; D not certain. This CDR3 comprises 11 residues. Trimming left V 0 bases short and J 8 bases short, with 3 bases between. CDR1 is LGHDT, CDR2 YNNKEL, per germline (reference sequence). CDR3 region: CASSQESTQYF. DNA for the CDR3: TGTGCCAGCAGCCAAGAAAGTACGCAGTATTTT.

This clonotype was recorded a few times. Written as DNA, the CDR3 is TGCAGTGCTAGATGGCGGGACCTTGAAGAGACCCAGTACTTC. Translated, it gives CSARWRDLEETQYF. The J gene is TRBJ2-5, the V gene TRBV20-1; TRBD2 is a possible D gene (6 bases). Per the germline V gene, CDR1 is DFQATT and CDR2 is SNEGSKA (reference sequence). The CDR3 spans 14 residues. The V and J ends lost 2 bases and 3 bases respectively, with 13 bases between them.

This clonotype was recorded a few times. The CDR3 sequence is CASSPGLAGNYQETQYF. As DNA, the CDR3 is TGTGCCAGCAGTCCCGGACTAGCGGGGAATTACCAAGAGACCCAGTACTTC. This chain joins TRBV28 and TRBJ2-5; 12 bases are shared with TRBD2. Trimming took 5 bases from V and 0 from J; bases not matched to a gene: 7. Germline CDR1 and CDR2: MDHEN and SYDVKM. The CDR3 length is 17 residues.

V is TRBV5-1 and J is TRBJ1-3; no firm D call. This CDR3 comprises 16 residues. Trimming took off 0 bases at V and 0 bases at J, with 10 bases between the two ends. Per germline, CDR1 SGHRS and CDR2 YFSETQ. CDR3 nucleotides: TGCGCCAGCAGCTTGGTTGGCAGGAGCTCTGGAAACACCATATATTTT. As protein: CASSLVGRSSGNTIYF. Based on the CDR3 plus reference TRBV5-1 and TRBJ1-3, the full variable domain is KAGVTQTPRYLIKTRGQQVTLSCSPISGHRSVSWYQQTPGQGLQFLFEYFSETQRNKGNFPGRFSGRQFSNSRSEMNVSTLELGDSALYLCASSLVGRSSGNTIYFGEGSWLTVV.

The gene calls are TRBV28 and TRBJ1-1; D is unclear. V was clipped by 8 bases and J by 3 bases, with 10 bases between them. Looked up from germline, CDR1 is MDHEN and CDR2 is SYDVKM. The CDR3 is 12 residues long. The DNA for the CDR3 is TGTGCCAGCCAGTTATTGGACACTGAAGCTTTCTTT. Protein product: CASQLLDTEAFF.

This clonotype has just a few counts. The chain links TRBV5-1 to TRBJ2-5, with 9 bases that match TRBD1. Germline V gene sequence: CDR1 SGHRS, CDR2 YFSETQ. This CDR3 is built from 15 residues. With 3 bases clipped from V and 3 bases from J, the junction kept 6 bases outside the gene matches. CDR3 DNA sequence: TGCGCCAGCAGCTACAAACAGGGGGCGGAAGAGACCCAGTACTTC. As protein: CASSYKQGAEETQYF.

The chain employs TRBV7-9 and TRBJ1-4; 8 bases fit TRBD1. This CDR3 spans 17 amino acids. Looked up from germline, CDR1 is SEHNR and CDR2 is FQNEAQ (reference sequence). Trimming cost V 4 bases and J 5 bases; bases outside gene matches: 12. This chain's CDR3 is CASSSGQAGRGNEKLFF. CDR3 nucleotides: TGTGCCAGCAGCTCGGGACAGGCAGGGAGGGGCAATGAAAAACTGTTTTTT.

This clonotype was seen ten or more times. The chain joins TRBV29-1 to TRBJ1-1; 8 bases are a match to TRBD1. This CDR3 has 14 residues. The junction had 10 bases not matched to a gene; V was cut back by 6 bases and J by 4 bases. The germline V gene encodes CDR1 SQVTM and CDR2 ANQGSEA. In nucleotides, the CDR3 is TGCAGCGTGAGCCGCGGACAGGGCGGCACTGAAGCTTTCTTT. Translating gives CSVSRGQGGTEAFF. Full variable domain (remainder filled in from reference TRBV29-1 and TRBJ1-1): SAVISQKPSRDICQRGTSLTIQCQVDSQVTMMFWYRQQPGQSLTLIATANQGSEATYESGFVIDKFPISRPNLTFSTLTVSNMSPEDSSIYLCSVSRGQGGTEAFFGQGTRLTVV.